The subject of this entry is one T cell receptor (beta chain). Its antigen remains unidentified. Germline V CDR1 and CDR2: MDHEN, SYDVKM. Germline trimming cut 10 bases from V and 4 bases from J; bases unmatched to any gene: 11. CDR3 length equals 14 residues. The data are from a study of cytomegalovirus exposure and HLA in healthy donors. The repertoire was sequenced with immunoSEQ multiplex PCR; TCRdb's copy has only in-frame clones and lacks some. The repertoire has 95,000 to 150,000 clones, 70% to 90% of them found once; the top ten carry 1.5% to 2%. Study-wide findings and caveats: Some TCR beta chains (164 of them) were listed as cytomegalovirus-associated. Three chains tied to CMV proved CMV antigen-specific in vitro.

Input material: PBMCs. The chain couples TRBV28 to TRBJ2-7; 9 nucleotides match TRBD1. The clonotype was recovered from a woman aged 18-35 years in good health and CMV-seronegative. CDR3 DNA: TGTGCCATCCAACCCCAGGGACAGGGATACGAGCAGTACTTC. This translates into CAIQPQGQGYEQYF.